This T cell receptor (beta chain) was sequenced in a study of cytomegalovirus exposure and HLA in healthy donors. On this clone itself: Its antigen is undetermined.

Researchers ran the PCR with 60 Vbeta and 13 Jbeta primers. Clones were sequenced by immunoSEQ multiplex PCR, and TCRdb holds only the in-frame ones, with some missing. This sample has hundreds of thousands of clones, with 70% to 80% found just once. Everyone who donated was a healthy bone marrow donor. Overall study results and limits: Later on, an analysis showed TCR association rates differing by HLA locus, with DRB1 the most and HLA-C the fewest. Presence/absence analyses supposed approximately even sequencing depth among donors.

The receptor's source is a woman in her fifties or sixties in good health and CMV-seropositive. Sequenced sample: PBMCs.

The CDR3 DNA reads as TGTGCCAGCAGCCCCGGACTAGCGGGAGACTCTTATGAGCAGTTCTTC. Protein product: CASSPGLAGDSYEQFF. This sequence joins TRBV7-6 and TRBJ2-1; TRBD2 matches 13 bases. Trimming took 5 bases from V and 8 from J; bases not matched to a gene: 9. Per germline, CDR1 SGHVS and CDR2 FNYEAQ. CDR3 length equals 16 residues.